Below, 9 T cell receptor beta chains from the same sample are listed, as sequenced in a study of T cell repertoires in cytomegalovirus infection. These receptors' targets are unknown. MiXCR, run by TCRdb on the reads, gives a single entry per CDR3 protein. The sample holds around 69,000 distinct CDR3 sequences, 25% to 30% seen once. The sequencing used CD8+ T cells from cultured PBMCs, collected from culture after CMV antigen stimulation. These receptor sequences come from a human donor in good health (CMV status not recorded). Some clones in this sample may be carry-over from other donors' samples.

The chain is built from TRBV6-6 and TRBJ2-2; no firm D call. The CDR3 sequence is 14 residues long. Germline CDR1 and CDR2: MNHNY and SVGAGI (reference sequence). Trimming cost V 0 bases and J 3 bases, with 5 bases left between them. This CDR3 reads CASSYSTYTGELFF. The CDR3, as DNA: TGTGCCAGCAGTTACTCCACCTACACCGGGGAGCTGTTTTTT.

V and J are TRBV9 and TRBJ2-7, with D tentatively TRBD2 (6 bases). Germline V gene lookup returns CDR1 SGDLS and CDR2 YYNGEE. V was cut by 0 bases and J by 0 bases, with 10 bases left in between. This CDR3 has 15 amino acids. DNA for the CDR3: TGTGCCAGCAGCGTAGGGCCCGGGAGCTCCTACGAGCAGTACTTC. Translation: CASSVGPGSSYEQYF.

A few counts support this clonotype. The chain uses TRBV12-3 or TRBV12-4 and TRBJ1-1; perhaps TRBD1 as D (5 bases). The length of the CDR3 is 12 residues. V was cut by 5 bases and J by 10 bases, with 14 bases left in between. CDR3 residues: CASSTQGNSAFF. CDR3 DNA sequence: TGTGCCAGCAGTACTCAGGGTAATTCAGCTTTCTTT.

The V call is TRBV5-6, the J call TRBJ2-2; D may match TRBD1 or TRBD2 (6 bases each). Trimming stripped 7 bases from V and 6 bases from J, with 19 bases between. The CDR3 has 15 amino acids. Germline assignment: CDR1 SGHDT and CDR2 YYEEEE. The CDR3 sequence: CASVRGYGGAGELFF. CDR3 nucleotides: TGTGCCAGCGTTAGGGGGTACGGGGGAGCCGGGGAGCTGTTTTTT.

The rearrangement links TRBV12-3 or TRBV12-4 to TRBJ2-7, with D tentatively TRBD2 (5 bases). This CDR3 is 14 amino acids long. Trimming cost V 5 bases and J 0 bases, with 11 bases left between them. The CDR3 DNA reads as TGTGCCAGCAGTGATAGCGAGGGCTCCTACGAGCAGTACTTC. It translates to CASSDSEGSYEQYF.

This clonotype came up many times. V gene TRBV7-2 combines with J gene TRBJ2-4; D not certain. The V end was cut by 3 bases, the J end by 4 bases, with 16 bases between. The CDR3 runs to 16 residues. The germline gives CDR1 SGHTA, CDR2 FQGNSA. The CDR3 DNA reads as TGTGCCAGCAGCTTCCTTGACACCCATCCTAAAAACATTCAGTACTTC. Protein product: CASSFLDTHPKNIQYF. The whole variable domain, remainder taken from reference TRBV7-2 and TRBJ2-4, is GAGVSQSPSNKVTEKGKDVELRCDPISGHTALYWYRQSLGQGLEFLIYFQGNSAPDKSGLPSDRFSAERTGGSVSTLTIQRTQQEDSAVYLCASSFLDTHPKNIQYFGAGTRLSVL.

This clonotype was counted only a few times. V and J are TRBV27 and TRBJ2-4; D gene unclear. The CDR3 has 14 residues. The V gene's germline CDR1 is MNHEY and CDR2 SMNVEV (reference sequence). The V gene lost 4 bases and the J gene lost 1 base, with 8 bases spanning the gap. CDR3 nucleotide sequence: TGTGCCAGCAGTTCCGCTTCGGCCAAAAACATTCAGTACTTC. The encoded protein is CASSSASAKNIQYF.

CDR3 nucleotides: TGTGCCAGCAGCCAAGACGGGACTAGCGGGAGGGCCGGGGAGCAGTTCTTC. Protein: CASSQDGTSGRAGEQFF. The V gene is TRBV14, the J gene TRBJ2-1; 16 bases line up with TRBD2. The ends lost 0 bases at V and 10 bases at J; junction bases unmatched: 6. The germline V gene has CDR1 SGHDN and CDR2 FVKESK. The CDR3 covers 17 residues.

This clonotype was seen a handful of times. J is TRBJ2-5 and V is TRBV12-3 or TRBV12-4, with TRBD2 matching over 8 bases. The CDR3 spans 14 residues. The V gene end was trimmed by 6 bases and the J gene end by 4 bases; junction bases not matched to a gene: 7. The DNA for the CDR3 is TGTGCCAGCAGCCGAGGGCGGGAGGCAGAGACCCAGTACTTC. It is translated as CASSRGREAETQYF.